What follows are 26 T cell receptor beta chains derived from one specimen sequenced in a study of T-cell reconstitution after alpha-beta-depleted transplantation in children. Researchers prepared the TCRbeta library using unique molecular identifiers, the study reports. One entry per CDR3 protein results from TCRdb running MiXCR on the PCR reads. The sample includes about 580,000 distinct CDR3 sequences, more than 20% of them seen just once. Material: PBMCs, mostly from graft donor cells, obtained 360 days after TCRalphabeta/CD19-depleted stem cell transplant. The receptors stem from a boy less than two years old who had a stem cell transplant for acute myeloid leukemia, so the T cells may come from the graft donor.

This clonotype showed up just a few times. V is TRBV12-3 or TRBV12-4 and J is TRBJ1-5; no definite D call. V was pared by 3 bases and J by 0 bases, with 9 bases between. The CDR3 contains 15 residues. CDR3 protein: CASSFRHNSNQPQHF. Here the CDR3 DNA reads TGTGCCAGCAGTTTTCGACACAATAGCAATCAGCCCCAGCATTTT.

The rearrangement uses TRBV20-1 and TRBJ2-7; 7 bases are a match to TRBD1. Looked up from germline, CDR1 is DFQATT and CDR2 is SNEGSKA (reference sequence). This CDR3 spans 13 amino acids. Losses at the gene ends were 3 bases for V and 4 bases for J; bases not matched to a gene: 6. CDR3 in DNA: TGCAGTGCTAGGATGGGACAGTCATACGAGCAGTACTTC. Residues: CSARMGQSYEQYF.

This clonotype was seen once. The rearrangement joins TRBV7-9 to TRBJ2-3; TRBD2 matches 9 bases. The length of the CDR3 is 16 residues. The germline V gene encodes CDR1 SEHNR and CDR2 FQNEAQ (reference sequence). J gave up 3 bases and V 5 bases, and 9 bases lay outside the gene matches. In DNA form, the CDR3 reads TGTGCCAGCAGCCAAGCGACTAGCGGTGTGACAGATACGCAGTATTTT. Protein: CASSQATSGVTDTQYF.

In its sample, this clonotype was seen many times. The V call is TRBV27, the J call TRBJ2-1; 13 bases are a match to TRBD2. This CDR3 spans 17 amino acids. CDR1 and CDR2 (germline): MNHEY, SMNVEV (reference sequence). Trimming took 6 bases from V and 4 from J; bases not matched to a gene: 9. The CDR3 reads CASSHLGTSGDYNEQFF. The CDR3 DNA sequence: TGTGCCAGCAGCCACTTGGGGACTAGCGGGGATTACAATGAGCAGTTCTTC.

This clonotype was observed at least ten times. The chain recombines TRBV12-3 or TRBV12-4 with TRBJ2-4; 8 positions match TRBD1. This CDR3 region has 11 residues. J gave up 15 bases and V 4 bases, and 5 bases lay outside the gene matches. The CDR3 loop reads CASSSQGARYF. CDR3 DNA sequence: TGTGCCAGCAGTTCTCAGGGGGCGAGGTACTTC.

This clonotype came up a few times. The V gene is TRBV20-1, the J gene TRBJ1-4; possibly TRBD1 for D (6 bases). Germline V gene sequence: CDR1 DFQATT, CDR2 SNEGSKA (reference sequence). V was pared by 3 bases and J by 7 bases, with 15 bases between. The CDR3 is 14 residues long. The CDR3 region has the DNA TGCAGTGCTAGCAGGGGAGTGGAAGGTGAAAAACTGTTTTTT. This gives the protein CSASRGVEGEKLFF.

This clonotype was counted a few times. The chain employs TRBV29-1 and TRBJ1-1; D is ambiguous. The CDR3 spans 10 residues. Trimming shortened V by 3 bases and J by 11 bases, and 10 bases separated the two germline ends. Germline V gives CDR1 SQVTM, CDR2 ANQGSEA. The CDR3 DNA reads as TGCAGCGTTGAGACCGAGTGGGCTTTCTTT. It encodes CSVETEWAFF.

In its sample, this clonotype was seen a few times. CDR3 in amino acids: CSASGGWGTDTQYF. The CDR3 coding sequence is TGCAGTGCTAGCGGAGGGTGGGGCACAGATACGCAGTATTTT. The chain joins TRBV20-1 to TRBJ2-3, with D perhaps TRBD2 (6 bases). This CDR3 has 14 residues. Trimming removed 3 bases at V and 1 base at J, with 11 bases between. CDR1 and CDR2 (germline): DFQATT, SNEGSKA (reference sequence).

This clonotype occurred a few times. The chain links TRBV4-1 to TRBJ2-2; 12 nucleotides agree with TRBD2. Germline CDR1 and CDR2: MGHRA and YSYEKL. The V segment lost 2 bases and the J segment 8 bases; nucleotides outside the gene matches: 9. This CDR3 is built from 17 residues. CDR3 residues: CASSQFPSGGAVGELFF. The CDR3, as DNA: TGCGCCAGCAGCCAATTTCCTAGCGGGGGGGCAGTAGGGGAGCTGTTTTTT.

This clonotype turned up a few times. This chain connects TRBV5-1 to TRBJ2-3; D gene unclear. CDR1 and CDR2 (germline): SGHRS, YFSETQ. Trimming removed 2 bases from V and 2 bases from J, with 12 bases in between. This CDR3 is 15 amino acids long. CDR3 DNA sequence: TGCGCCAGCAGCTTTCCAGAGGCCCCCACAGATACGCAGTATTTT. This gives the protein CASSFPEAPTDTQYF.

The genes are TRBV12-3 or TRBV12-4 and TRBJ1-1, with D uncertain. Trimming pared 0 bases from V and 8 bases from J, leaving 4 bases between. This CDR3 has 11 amino acids. CDR3 residues: CASSLAQEAFF. The CDR3 DNA reads as TGTGCCAGCAGTTTAGCCCAAGAAGCTTTCTTT.

The chain combines TRBV7-9 with TRBJ2-1; 9 nucleotides line up with TRBD2. Germline CDR1 reads SEHNR; CDR2 reads FQNEAQ (reference sequence). V trimming: 6 bases; J trimming: 4 bases; junction bases outside the gene matches: 7. There are 15 residues in the CDR3. The CDR3: CASSFKRGVYNEQFF. The CDR3, as DNA: TGTGCCAGCAGTTTCAAGCGGGGGGTATACAATGAGCAGTTCTTC.

This sequence joins TRBV6-1 and TRBJ2-5; TRBD2 aligns across 12 bases. The ends lost 8 bases at V and 5 bases at J; junction bases unmatched: 3. Germline V gene lookup returns CDR1 MNHNS and CDR2 SASEGT. The CDR3 is made up of 13 amino acids. CDR3 region: CASRTSGEETQYF. The CDR3 DNA is TGTGCCAGCCGGACTAGCGGGGAGGAGACCCAGTACTTC.

The rearrangement links TRBV29-1 to TRBJ2-7; 7 bases fit TRBD1. CDR1 is SQVTM and CDR2 is ANQGSEA in the germline V gene. This CDR3 region has 14 residues. After removal of 6 bases from V and 4 bases from J, the junction contained 12 bases not matched to a gene. The CDR3 is CSVGSTGSSYEQYF. In DNA form, the CDR3 reads TGCAGCGTCGGCTCGACAGGGTCCTCATACGAGCAGTACTTC.

The table lists this clonotype with many counts. The chain combines TRBV20-1 with TRBJ2-7; 9 bases fit TRBD1. This CDR3 has 14 amino acids. Germline V gene sequence: CDR1 DFQATT, CDR2 SNEGSKA (reference sequence). With 5 bases clipped from V and 3 bases from J, the junction kept 8 bases outside the gene matches. CDR3 bases: TGCAGTGCTGAGCCACAGGGGGCTGTCTACGAGCAGTACTTC. Translating it yields CSAEPQGAVYEQYF.

Many counts were recorded for this clonotype. V gene TRBV2 combines with J gene TRBJ2-2; the D gene is possibly TRBD2 (6 bases). V shed 3 bases and J shed 6 bases, with 14 bases lying between them. The CDR3 is 15 residues long. Germline V gene lookup returns CDR1 SNHLY and CDR2 FYNNEI. CDR3 residues: CASSEGTPGAGELFF. For the CDR3, the DNA is TGTGCCAGCAGTGAGGGGACTCCTGGGGCCGGGGAGCTGTTTTTT.

The chain couples TRBV12-3 or TRBV12-4 to TRBJ1-2; 8 nucleotides agree with TRBD1. The CDR3 contains 14 residues. V was clipped by 1 base and J by 8 bases; unmatched bases: 6. Here the CDR3 reads CASSLGQGARGYTF. CDR3 coding DNA: TGTGCCAGCAGTTTAGGGCAGGGGGCGAGGGGCTACACCTTC.

This clonotype has just one count. This chain uses TRBV7-9 with TRBJ1-1; no firm D call. The germline CDR1 and CDR2 sequences are SEHNR and FQNEAQ (reference sequence). The CDR3 has 14 residues. V lost 1 base and J lost 0, with 6 bases in between. The CDR3 spells CASSLESMNTEAFF. DNA for the CDR3: TGTGCCAGCAGCTTAGAATCCATGAACACTGAAGCTTTCTTT. Combining the CDR3 with reference TRBV7-9 and TRBJ1-1 gives the whole variable domain DTGVSQNPRHKITKRGQNVTFRCDPISEHNRLYWYRQTLGQGPEFLTYFQNEAQLEKSRLLSDRFSAERPKGSFSTLEIQRTEQGDSAMYLCASSLESMNTEAFFGQGTRLTVV.

This clonotype has at least ten counts. The chain employs TRBV29-1 and TRBJ2-5; weak D call: TRBD1 (6 bases). The CDR3 loop spans 14 amino acids. Per germline, CDR1 SQVTM and CDR2 ANQGSEA. V was clipped by 7 bases and J by 5 bases, with 20 bases between them. In DNA, the CDR3 is TGCAGCGCTATCCGGGGCAGGGGAAATGAGACCCAGTACTTC. Amino acids: CSAIRGRGNETQYF.

This clonotype was recorded at least ten times. V and J are TRBV7-2 and TRBJ2-3; possible D gene TRBD2, 7 bases. Germline V gives CDR1 SGHTA, CDR2 FQGNSA. CDR3 length: 16 amino acids. The germline V and J ends were trimmed by 3 bases and 3 bases, with 16 bases remaining between them. In nucleotides, the CDR3 is TGTGCCAGCAGCTTCTTAACGGGGGGCCCTACAGATACGCAGTATTTT. Protein: CASSFLTGGPTDTQYF.

This clonotype occurred a few times. V gene TRBV5-1 combines with J gene TRBJ2-4; 8 bases match TRBD1. V lost 0 bases and J lost 9; bases outside the gene matches: 11. The germline gives CDR1 SGHRS, CDR2 YFSETQ. The length of the CDR3 is 16 residues. CDR3 coding DNA: TGCGCCAGCAGCTTGGGTCCGCAGGGGGCGGAAGGCATTCAGTACTTC. It is translated as CASSLGPQGAEGIQYF.

The gene calls are TRBV6-5 and TRBJ2-7; no definite D call. Per the germline V gene, CDR1 is MNHEY and CDR2 is SVGAGI. The CDR3 extends over 15 amino acids. Trimming stripped 4 bases from V and 0 bases from J, with 13 bases between. The CDR3 nucleotides read TGTGCCAGCAGTTCGTTAATAGGCGGCTCCTACGAGCAGTACTTC. Residues: CASSSLIGGSYEQYF.

The chain combines TRBV4-1 with TRBJ1-2; TRBD1 matches at 8 bases. The CDR3 has 17 residues. Looked up from germline, CDR1 is MGHRA and CDR2 is YSYEKL. V lost 0 bases, J lost 8 bases, and 14 bases stayed unmatched. CDR3 sequence reads: CASSQDTPGGVFYGYTF. In DNA form, the CDR3 reads TGCGCCAGCAGCCAAGATACCCCAGGGGGCGTTTTCTACGGCTACACCTTC.

CDR3 in DNA: TGCAGTGCCCGGACTAGCGGGGGCCCCTCCTACAATGAGCAGTTCTTC. As protein: CSARTSGGPSYNEQFF. J is TRBJ2-1 and V is TRBV20-1, with 13 nucleotides matching TRBD2. V gave up 6 bases and J gave up 0 bases; unmatched junction bases: 5. The CDR3 is made up of 16 amino acids. Per the germline V gene, CDR1 is DFQATT and CDR2 is SNEGSKA (reference sequence).

The chain joins TRBV12-3 or TRBV12-4 to TRBJ2-3; a possible D gene is TRBD2 (5 bases). With 6 bases removed from V and 7 bases from J, the gap between germline ends came to 14 bases. CDR3 length: 13 amino acids. CDR3 bases: TGTGCCAGCAGGCCGGACGGAGGAAATACGCAGTATTTT. Translating gives CASRPDGGNTQYF.

The chain uses TRBV3-1 and TRBJ1-6; 7 bases fit TRBD1. With V trimmed by 2 bases and J by 14 bases, 12 bases remained unmatched. This CDR3 is built from 15 residues. In germline, CDR1 is LGHDT, CDR2 YNNKEL (reference sequence). The CDR3 here is CASSQRDSPVKALHF. The CDR3 region has the DNA TGTGCCAGCAGCCAAAGGGACAGTCCCGTTAAGGCCCTCCACTTT.